The present T cell receptor beta chain was sequenced within a study of patients and donors after allogeneic stem cell transplantation. Germline CDR1 reads SGHRS; CDR2 reads YFSETQ. CDR3 length equals 16 residues. The junction had 10 bases not matched to a gene; V was cut back by 3 bases and J by 2 bases. MiXCR was run by TCRdb on the RT-PCR reads, yielding one entry per CDR3 protein. The sample contains 57,000 or so distinct CDR3 sequences, less than 15% of which appear only once. This receptor was taken from a human donor who was either an allogeneic HSCT recipient or a stem cell or donor lymphocyte infusion donor (not recorded which). It is not recorded whose cells these are; they may come from a transplant donor. V is TRBV5-1 and J is TRBJ2-7, with 8 positions matching TRBD1. The sequenced sample consisted of blood, either unsorted or a sorted T cell fraction (not recorded which). The chain's CDR3 is CASSSDYRGFAYEQYF. CDR3 DNA: TGCGCCAGCAGCTCCGATTACAGGGGGTTTGCCTACGAGCAGTACTTC.